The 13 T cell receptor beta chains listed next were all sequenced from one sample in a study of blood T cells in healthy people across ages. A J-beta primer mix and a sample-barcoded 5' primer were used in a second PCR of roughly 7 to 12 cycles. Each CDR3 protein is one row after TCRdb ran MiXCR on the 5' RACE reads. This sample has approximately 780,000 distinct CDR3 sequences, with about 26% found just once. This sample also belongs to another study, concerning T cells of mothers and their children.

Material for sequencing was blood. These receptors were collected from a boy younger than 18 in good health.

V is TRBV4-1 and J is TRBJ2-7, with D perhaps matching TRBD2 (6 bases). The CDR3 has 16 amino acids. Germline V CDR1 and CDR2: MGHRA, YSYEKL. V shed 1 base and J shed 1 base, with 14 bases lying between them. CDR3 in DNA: TGCGCCAGCAGCCAAGCGGAGGGAGGTGTGTCCTACGAGCAGTACTTC. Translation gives CASSQAEGGVSYEQYF.

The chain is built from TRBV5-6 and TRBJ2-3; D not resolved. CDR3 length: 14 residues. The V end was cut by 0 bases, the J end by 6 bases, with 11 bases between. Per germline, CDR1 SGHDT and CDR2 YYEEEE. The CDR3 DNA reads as TGTGCCAGCAGCTTGGCGGTAGGTCTGGATACGCAGTATTTT. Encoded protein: CASSLAVGLDTQYF.

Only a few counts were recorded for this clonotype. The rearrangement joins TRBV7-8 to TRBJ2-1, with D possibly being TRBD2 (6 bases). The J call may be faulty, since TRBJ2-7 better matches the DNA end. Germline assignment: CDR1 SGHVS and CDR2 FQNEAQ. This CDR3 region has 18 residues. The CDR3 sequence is CASSLVKGVFGRTYEQYF. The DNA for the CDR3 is TGTGCCAGCAGCTTAGTTAAAGGGGTCTTCGGGAGAACCTACGAGCAGTACTTC.

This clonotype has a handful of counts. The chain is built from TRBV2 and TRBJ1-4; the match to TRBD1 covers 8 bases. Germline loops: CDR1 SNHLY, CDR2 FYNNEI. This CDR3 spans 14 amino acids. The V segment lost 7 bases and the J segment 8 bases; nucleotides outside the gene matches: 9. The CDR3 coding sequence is TGTGCCAGCACCGGACAGGGAGGGGCCGAAAAACTGTTTTTT. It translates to CASTGQGGAEKLFF. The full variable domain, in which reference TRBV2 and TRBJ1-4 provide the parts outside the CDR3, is EPEVTQTPSHQVTQMGQEVILRCVPISNHLYFYWYRQILGQKVEFLVSFYNNEISEKSEIFDDQFSVERPDGSNFTLKIRSTKLEDSAMYFCASTGQGGAEKLFFGSGTQLSVL.

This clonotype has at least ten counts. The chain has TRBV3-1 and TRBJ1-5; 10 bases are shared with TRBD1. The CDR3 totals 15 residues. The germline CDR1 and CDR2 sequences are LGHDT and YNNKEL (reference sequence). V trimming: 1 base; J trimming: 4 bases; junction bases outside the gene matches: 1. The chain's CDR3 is CASSQGTGGNQPQHF. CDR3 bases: TGTGCCAGCAGCCAAGGGACAGGGGGTAATCAGCCCCAGCATTTT.

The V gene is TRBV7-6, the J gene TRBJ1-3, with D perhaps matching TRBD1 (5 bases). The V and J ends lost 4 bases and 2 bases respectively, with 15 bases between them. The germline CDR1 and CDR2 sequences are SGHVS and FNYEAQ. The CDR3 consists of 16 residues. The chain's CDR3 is CASSSGPGTAGNTIYF. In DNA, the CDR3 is TGTGCCAGCAGCTCCGGTCCTGGGACGGCTGGAAACACCATATATTTT.

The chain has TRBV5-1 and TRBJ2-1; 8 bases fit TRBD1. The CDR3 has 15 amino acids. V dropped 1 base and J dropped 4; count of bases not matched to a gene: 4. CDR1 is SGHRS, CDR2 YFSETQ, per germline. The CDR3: CASSLRTGPYNEQFF. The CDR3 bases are TGCGCCAGCAGCTTGAGGACAGGGCCATACAATGAGCAGTTCTTC.

Written as DNA, the CDR3 is TGCAGCGTCAATCCCACAGGGCGGGAAGGCTACGAGCAGTACTTC. This sequence encodes CSVNPTGREGYEQYF. The V call is TRBV29-1, the J call TRBJ2-7; the D gene could be TRBD1 or TRBD2 (6 bases each). The CDR3 extends over 15 amino acids. Trimming shortened V by 6 bases and J by 3 bases, and 21 bases separated the two germline ends. Per the germline V gene, CDR1 is SQVTM and CDR2 is ANQGSEA.

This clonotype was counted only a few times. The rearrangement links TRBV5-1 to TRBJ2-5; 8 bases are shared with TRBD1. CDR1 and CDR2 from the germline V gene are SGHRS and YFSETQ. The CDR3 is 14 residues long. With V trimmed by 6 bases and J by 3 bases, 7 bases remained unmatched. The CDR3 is CASKPGQGEETQYF. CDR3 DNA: TGCGCCAGCAAACCTGGACAGGGTGAAGAGACCCAGTACTTC.

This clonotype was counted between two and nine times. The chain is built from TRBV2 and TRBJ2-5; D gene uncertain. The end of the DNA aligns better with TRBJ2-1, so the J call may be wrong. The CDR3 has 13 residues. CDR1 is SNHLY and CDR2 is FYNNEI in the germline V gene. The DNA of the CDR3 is TGTGCCAGCACCCCCTTGCGTCCCCATGAGCAGTTCTTC. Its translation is CASTPLRPHEQFF.

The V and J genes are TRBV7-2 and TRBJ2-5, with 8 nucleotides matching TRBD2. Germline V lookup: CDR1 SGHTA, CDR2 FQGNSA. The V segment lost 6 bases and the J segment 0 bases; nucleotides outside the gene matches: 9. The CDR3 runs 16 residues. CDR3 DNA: TGTGCCAGCAGACCCACCCAGCGGGGGTACCAAGAGACCCAGTACTTC. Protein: CASRPTQRGYQETQYF.

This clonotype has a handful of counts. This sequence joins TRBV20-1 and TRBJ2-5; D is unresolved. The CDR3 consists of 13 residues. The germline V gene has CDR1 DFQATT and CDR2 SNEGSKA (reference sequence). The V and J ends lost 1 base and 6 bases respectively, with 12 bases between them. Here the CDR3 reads CSARAPSGQTQYF. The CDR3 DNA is TGCAGTGCTAGAGCACCGAGTGGGCAGACCCAGTACTTC.

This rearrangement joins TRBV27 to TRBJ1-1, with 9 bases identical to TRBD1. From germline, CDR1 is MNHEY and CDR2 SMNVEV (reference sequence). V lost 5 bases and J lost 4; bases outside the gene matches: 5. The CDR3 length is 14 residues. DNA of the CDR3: TGTGCCAGCAGTAAACAGGGGGCGCCCACTGAAGCTTTCTTT. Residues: CASSKQGAPTEAFF.